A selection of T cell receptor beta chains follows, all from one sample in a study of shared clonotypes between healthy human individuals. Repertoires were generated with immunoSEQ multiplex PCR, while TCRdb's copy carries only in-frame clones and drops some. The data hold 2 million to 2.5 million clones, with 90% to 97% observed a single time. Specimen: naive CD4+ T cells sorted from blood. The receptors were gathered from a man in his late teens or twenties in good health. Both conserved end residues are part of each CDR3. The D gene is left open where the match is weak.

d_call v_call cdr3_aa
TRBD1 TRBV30 CAWNPGQGPIFTNSPLHF
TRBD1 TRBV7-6 CASSFEDRGHEQYF
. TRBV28 CASTLEGLGSYNSPLHF
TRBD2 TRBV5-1 CASSLAPLAADEQYF
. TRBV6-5 CASSYSRTDPGWGYTF
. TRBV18 CASSPPLSSTSSSTDTQYF
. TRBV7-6 CASSFGQGQETQYF
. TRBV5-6 CASSFLPQRVEQYF
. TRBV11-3 CASSFGLFGDTQYF
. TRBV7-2 CASSPFGPGQPQHF
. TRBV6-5 CASSYGEGPWTQYF
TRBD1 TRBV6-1 CASRRDSNSPLHF
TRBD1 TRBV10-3 CAISRDRAGETQYF
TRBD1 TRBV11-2 CASSLDRAGYEQYF
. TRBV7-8 CASSLAQGTNTGELFF
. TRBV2 CASSEALYRLKNTEAFF
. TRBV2 CASSDHLGSSYGYTF
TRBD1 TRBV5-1 CASSLETGDQPQHF
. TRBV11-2 CASSPGALTGEKLFF
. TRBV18 CASSPPTWDEQFF
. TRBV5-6 CASSLWAVENIQYF
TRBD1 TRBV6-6 CASSLGQDYAIYF
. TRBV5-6 CASSYKGSGIDYGYTF
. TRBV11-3 CASSLDRFDTQYF
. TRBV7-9 CASTLSRQGGGETQYF
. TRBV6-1 CASSVRDGTYEQYF
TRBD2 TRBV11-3 CASSFQLAGGTGELFF
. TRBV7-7 CASSLSRLGVQYF
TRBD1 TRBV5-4 CASSLAAGGKLFF
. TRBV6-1 CASSEMGQLYTDTQYF
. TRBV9 CASSVGGASGASPLHF
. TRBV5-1 CASSLGGRAPNSPLHF
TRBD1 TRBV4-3 CASSQTLPGGIGELFF
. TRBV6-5 CASSKNGGYTF
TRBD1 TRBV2 CASSETGIYEQYF
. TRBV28 CASSLGNQPQHF
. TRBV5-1 CASSDSMNTEAFF
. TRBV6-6 CASSPGQTMNTEAFF
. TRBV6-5 CASSYSKNQPQHF
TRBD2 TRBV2 CASTERGHSYEQYF
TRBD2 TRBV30 CAWSRLAGGFTDTQYF
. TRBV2 CASRLEGWVEQYF
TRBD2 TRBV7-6 CASSKGLAGNTGELFF
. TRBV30 CAWRLINSPLHF
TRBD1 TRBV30 CAWSGQGGTEAFF
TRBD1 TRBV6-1 CASKGQGNSPLHF
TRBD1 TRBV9 CASSGGTGLGSQYF
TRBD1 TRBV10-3 CAISGGQGSTGNTIYF
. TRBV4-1 CASSQEQGDQPQHF
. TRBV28 CASSLVQVRDYGYTF
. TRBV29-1 CSVREGANTGELFF
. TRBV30 CAWSLGGQNQPQHF
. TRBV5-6 CASSFSSTDTQYF
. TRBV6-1 CASSEVGGISTDTQYF
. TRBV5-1 CASSLAGDAGGYTF
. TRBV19 CATTGQGNQPQHF
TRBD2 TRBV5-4 CASSRWKLAGGDNEQFF